This passage covers 22 T cell receptor beta chains from one sample sequenced in a study of vaccination and CD4 T cells after COVID-19. The time point denotes: late sampling 161 to 241 days after vaccination in a few convalescent patients. Treatment indicated: roughly 10-day PBMC culture with coronavirus spike peptide pools or control peptides (ViraFEST assay). These receptors have no known antigen. Cultured CD4+ T cell DNA was sequenced using the Oncomine TCR Beta short-read assay. TCRdb reprocessed the PCR reads via MiXCR and lists one record per CDR3 protein. The sample carries roughly 15,000 distinct CDR3 sequences, about 48% recorded once. The material was CD4+ T cells from blood, cultured in vitro, obtained about 7 months after SARS-CoV-2 vaccination. These receptors were taken from a human donor who had recovered from COVID-19.

This clonotype has more than one count but fewer than ten. V usage is TRBV7-2 and J usage is TRBJ2-5; D is unclear. The CDR3 loop spans 14 amino acids. Germline V CDR1 and CDR2: SGHTA, FQGNSA. V gave up 1 base and J gave up 2 bases, with 8 bases separating them. This CDR3 is CASSLVVTQETQYF. In DNA, the CDR3 is TGTGCCAGCAGCTTAGTGGTCACACAAGAGACCCAGTACTTC. Complete variable domain (other parts from reference TRBV7-2 and TRBJ2-5): GAGVSQSPSNKVTEKGKDVELRCDPISGHTALYWYRQSLGQGLEFLIYFQGNSAPDKSGLPSDRFSAERTGGSVSTLTIQRTQQEDSAVYLCASSLVVTQETQYFGPGTRLLVL.

This clonotype has more than one count but fewer than ten. The CDR3 is CSAGKTSSYEQYF. CDR3 DNA: TGCAGTGCTGGGAAGACTAGCTCCTACGAGCAGTACTTC. The chain recombines TRBV20-1 with TRBJ2-7; possible D gene TRBD2, 6 bases. Trimming took off 5 bases at V and 0 bases at J, with 11 bases between the two ends. Germline V gives CDR1 DFQATT, CDR2 SNEGSKA (reference sequence). The CDR3 contains 13 residues.

The V and J genes are TRBV29-1 and TRBJ1-1, with TRBD1 matching 9 bases. Germline CDR1 reads SQVTM; CDR2 reads ANQGSEA. Losses at the gene ends were 7 bases for V and 5 bases for J; bases not matched to a gene: 8. The length of the CDR3 is 13 residues. The CDR3: CSGSRGTGTEAFF. The DNA for the CDR3 is TGCAGCGGATCCCGTGGGACAGGGACTGAAGCTTTCTTT.

V and J are TRBV28 and TRBJ2-1; D not certain. This CDR3 is 12 amino acids long. The germline gives CDR1 MDHEN, CDR2 SYDVKM. Trimming stripped 5 bases from V and 9 bases from J, with 11 bases between. The CDR3 coding sequence is TGTGCCAGCAGTCTTTATAGGCGTGAGCAGTTCTTC. Residues: CASSLYRREQFF.

J is TRBJ1-5 and V is TRBV6-1; tentative D call: TRBD1 (5 bases). Trimming left V 7 bases short and J 6 bases short, with 13 bases between. The CDR3 spans 13 residues. Germline assignment: CDR1 MNHNS and CDR2 SASEGT. This CDR3 reads CASTEGGVQPQHF. As DNA, the CDR3 is TGTGCCAGCACCGAGGGAGGGGTTCAGCCCCAGCATTTT.

CDR3 loop: CASSYDRADQPQHF. DNA of the CDR3: TGTGCCAGCAGTTATGACAGGGCTGATCAGCCCCAGCATTTT. The chain is built from TRBV6-2 or TRBV6-3 and TRBJ1-5; 7 nucleotides line up with TRBD1. The CDR3 sequence is 14 residues long. V lost 3 bases, J lost 5 bases, and 4 bases stayed unmatched. Germline values: CDR1 MNHEY, CDR2 SVGEGT.

V and J are TRBV6-1 and TRBJ2-2, with unresolved D. V was cut by 2 bases and J by 1 base, with 14 bases left in between. The CDR3 is 17 amino acids. Germline CDR1 MNHNS, CDR2 SASEGT. The CDR3 spells CASSESALSGNTGELFF. Here the CDR3 DNA reads TGTGCCAGCAGTGAATCTGCGCTGTCAGGGAACACCGGGGAGCTGTTTTTT.

This clonotype was counted only a few times. This chain uses TRBV20-1 with TRBJ2-7; D gene unclear. Trimming removed 3 bases from V and 1 base from J, with 10 bases in between. The germline V gene encodes CDR1 DFQATT and CDR2 SNEGSKA (reference sequence). CDR3 length equals 13 residues. CDR3: CSASYGGSYEQYF. In nucleotides, the CDR3 is TGCAGTGCTAGTTACGGCGGTTCCTACGAGCAGTACTTC.

The chain couples TRBV20-1 to TRBJ2-3; possible D gene TRBD2, 6 bases. Between the trimmed V and J ends, which lost 6 bases and 4 bases, there was a span of 23 bases. Germline CDR1 is DFQATT and CDR2 is SNEGSKA (reference sequence). This CDR3 comprises 16 residues. CDR3 in DNA: TGCAGTGCAACCACCTATAGCGGAGCCAGGGCAGATACGCAGTATTTT. Translation: CSATTYSGARADTQYF.

Comments on this clonotype: Its ends do not fully match the called genes, so a read error is possible. This rearrangement joins TRBV7-7 to TRBJ2-2; D unclear. The CDR3 contains 13 residues. In germline, CDR1 is SSHAT, CDR2 FNYEAQ (reference sequence). CDR3 nucleotides: TGTGCTAGCAGCTTAGGTATCGCCGGGGAGCTGTTTTTT. Its protein is CASSLGIAGELFF.

V usage is TRBV25-1 and J usage is TRBJ1-2, with 9 bases matching TRBD1. Germline V gene data show CDR1 as MGHDK and CDR2 as SYGVNS. CDR3 size: 19 residues. The trim removed 2 bases at V and 4 bases at J, leaving 17 bases unmatched. CDR3 sequence reads: CASSERVPGTGSSAYGYTF. The CDR3 DNA sequence: TGTGCCAGCAGTGAAAGGGTTCCCGGGACAGGGAGCTCGGCCTATGGCTACACCTTC.

The chain has TRBV6-2 or TRBV6-3 and TRBJ1-5; 7 nucleotides align to TRBD1. J was trimmed by 3 bases and V by 5 bases; bases with no gene match: 16. From germline, CDR1 is MNHEY and CDR2 SVGEGT. The CDR3 runs to 18 residues. CDR3 residues: CASSTGPGQSGNNQPQHF. The CDR3 DNA reads as TGTGCCAGCAGTACGGGACCGGGACAGTCTGGGAACAATCAGCCCCAGCATTTT.

The chain joins TRBV7-2 to TRBJ2-1; 12 bases line up with TRBD2. V lost 5 bases to trimming and J lost 9 bases; unmatched junction nucleotides: 8. CDR3 length equals 15 residues. Germline CDR1 is SGHTA and CDR2 is FQGNSA. The CDR3 region is CASSRLTSGSGEQFF. The CDR3, as DNA: TGTGCCAGCAGCCGCCTGACTAGCGGGAGTGGTGAGCAGTTCTTC.

CDR3 coding DNA: TGCAGTGCTAGAGATCTCCAGTATAATTACAATGAGCAGTTCTTC. Protein sequence: CSARDLQYNYNEQFF. This chain connects TRBV20-1 to TRBJ2-1; D gene uncertain. V was cut by 0 bases and J by 4 bases, with 13 bases left in between. The CDR3 consists of 15 residues. From germline, CDR1 is DFQATT and CDR2 SNEGSKA (reference sequence).

This chain links TRBV7-2 with TRBJ2-5; no definite D call. The length of the CDR3 is 13 residues. V lost 8 bases and J lost 1, with 11 bases in between. The germline gives CDR1 SGHTA, CDR2 FQGNSA. The CDR3, as DNA: TGTGCCAGCTCTAGAGAGATCCAAGAGACCCAGTACTTC. This codes for CASSREIQETQYF.

This clonotype has a handful of counts. CDR3 nucleotides: TGTGCCAGCAGCTTGGGAACAGGCGAGCAGTACTTC. It translates to CASSLGTGEQYF. V gene TRBV5-4 combines with J gene TRBJ2-7, with D possibly matching TRBD1 (5 bases). CDR1 and CDR2 from the germline V gene are SGHNT and YYREEE (reference sequence). With 0 bases removed from V and 6 bases from J, the gap between germline ends came to 7 bases. The CDR3 has 12 amino acids.

The V gene is TRBV5-4, the J gene TRBJ1-1; unclear D gene. Trimming left V 3 bases short and J 5 bases short, with 11 bases between. The CDR3 contains 13 residues. The germline gives CDR1 SGHNT, CDR2 YYREEE (reference sequence). CDR3 sequence (DNA): TGTGCCAGCAGCTCTCGACGAGATACTGAAGCTTTCTTT. As protein: CASSSRRDTEAFF. Variable domain in full (rest from reference TRBV5-4 and TRBJ1-1): ETGVTQSPTHLIKTRGQQVTLRCSSQSGHNTVSWYQQALGQGPQFIFQYYREEENGRGNFPPRFSGLQFPNYSSELNVNALELDDSALYLCASSSRRDTEAFFGQGTRLTVV.

As DNA, the CDR3 is TGCAGTGCTAGAGAATCGGGGGTCGGAGAGACCCAGTACTTC. It yields the protein CSARESGVGETQYF. J is TRBJ2-5 and V is TRBV20-1, with D possibly TRBD2 on 6 matching bases. The CDR3 spans 14 residues. Trimming left V 0 bases short and J 4 bases short, with 12 bases between. The V gene's germline CDR1 is DFQATT and CDR2 SNEGSKA (reference sequence).

This clonotype occurred a few times. This rearrangement joins TRBV7-3 to TRBJ1-2; D is unclear. CDR3 length equals 13 residues. V dropped 5 bases and J dropped 3 bases, with 10 bases sitting between them. CDR1 SGHTA and CDR2 FQGTGA come from the germline V gene. The CDR3 region has the DNA TGTGCCAGCAGCCCCGGACTTGACTATGGCTACACCTTC. Its translation is CASSPGLDYGYTF.

This chain connects TRBV20-1 to TRBJ2-7, with D perhaps matching TRBD1 or TRBD2 (6 bases each). Trimming stripped 0 bases from V and 6 bases from J, with 18 bases between. The germline gives CDR1 DFQATT, CDR2 SNEGSKA (reference sequence). The CDR3 sequence is 15 residues long. The CDR3 bases are TGCAGTGCTAGAGATCGAATCTCTGGGGGGCGCGAGCAGTACTTC. Translation gives CSARDRISGGREQYF.

The chain employs TRBV7-2 and TRBJ2-7; 9 bases agree with TRBD2. J was trimmed by 2 bases and V by 1 base; bases with no gene match: 3. CDR3 length equals 15 residues. The germline gives CDR1 SGHTA, CDR2 FQGNSA. CDR3 nucleotide sequence: TGTGCCAGCAGCTTAGGGCTAGCGGGGACCTACGAGCAGTACTTC. This codes for CASSLGLAGTYEQYF.

This clonotype was counted between two and nine times. The J gene is TRBJ1-2, the V gene TRBV7-2, with a possible D match to TRBD1 (5 bases). The CDR3 consists of 15 residues. V was cut by 1 base and J by 5 bases, with 14 bases left in between. Germline lookup yields CDR1 SGHTA and CDR2 FQGNSA. The DNA for the CDR3 is TGTGCCAGCAGCTTAGAGGGGCATCGCGAGTATGGCTACACCTTC. This gives the protein CASSLEGHREYGYTF.